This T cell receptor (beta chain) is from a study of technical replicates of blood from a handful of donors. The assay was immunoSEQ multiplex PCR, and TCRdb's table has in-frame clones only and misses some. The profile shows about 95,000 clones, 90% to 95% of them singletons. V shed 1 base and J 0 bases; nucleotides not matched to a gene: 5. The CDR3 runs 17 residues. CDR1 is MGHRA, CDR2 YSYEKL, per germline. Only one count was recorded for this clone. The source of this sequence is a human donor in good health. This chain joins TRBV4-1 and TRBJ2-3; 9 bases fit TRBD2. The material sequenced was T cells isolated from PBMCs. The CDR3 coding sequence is TGCGCCAGCAGCCAAGGGGAGACTAGCGGAAGCACAGATACGCAGTATTTT. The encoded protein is CASSQGETSGSTDTQYF.